A single sample is the source of the 20 T cell receptor beta chains below, sequenced in a study of blood T cell repertoires in COVID-19. Profiled with immunoSEQ multiplex PCR; TCRdb holds only in-frame clones, not every one. The sample lists around 220,000 clones, around 87% occurring once. Sequencing used PBMCs or T cells enriched from blood (not recorded which). These receptors came from a woman in her twenties or thirties with acute COVID-19.

This sequence joins TRBV11-2 and TRBJ2-7; 9 nucleotides line up with TRBD1. Germline-derived CDR1 and CDR2 are SGHAT and FQNNGV. J gave up 4 bases and V 5 bases, and 6 bases lay outside the gene matches. The CDR3 runs 14 residues. The DNA of the CDR3 is TGTGCCAGCAGCGGCGGGACAGGGCAATACGAGCAGTACTTC. It encodes CASSGGTGQYEQYF.

The chain couples TRBV27 to TRBJ2-5; no firm D call. The germline gives CDR1 MNHEY, CDR2 SMNVEV (reference sequence). There are 14 residues in the CDR3. The V end was cut by 3 bases, the J end by 5 bases, with 13 bases between. The CDR3 DNA reads TGTGCCAGCAGTTTGTCCTACAGTCTGGAGACCCAGTACTTC. Translated: CASSLSYSLETQYF.

The V gene is TRBV7-3, the J gene TRBJ2-2; perhaps TRBD1 as D (5 bases). This CDR3 is built from 13 residues. Germline V gene lookup returns CDR1 SGHTA and CDR2 FQGTGA. V was cut by 11 bases and J by 0 bases, with 10 bases left in between. Here the CDR3 DNA reads TGTGCCTTACAGGACACGAACACCGGGGAGCTGTTTTTT. It specifies CALQDTNTGELFF.

The CDR3 DNA is TGTGCCAGCTCACCAGATAGCGGGAGGGAAGAGACCCAGTACTTC. Translation: CASSPDSGREETQYF. The chain recombines TRBV18 with TRBJ2-5; 11 nucleotides line up with TRBD2. CDR3 length equals 15 residues. Germline trimming cut 2 bases from V and 3 bases from J; bases unmatched to any gene: 2. Germline V gene data show CDR1 as KGHSH and CDR2 as LQKENI.

The chain uses TRBV15 and TRBJ2-5; weak D call: TRBD1 (5 bases). Germline values: CDR1 LNHNV, CDR2 YYDKDF (reference sequence). The CDR3 sequence is 14 residues long. V dropped 1 base and J dropped 3 bases, with 9 bases sitting between them. CDR3 bases: TGTGCCACCAGCAGAGGGGAAGGGGAAGAGACCCAGTACTTC. Translating gives CATSRGEGEETQYF.

The chain carries TRBV2 and TRBJ2-2, with TRBD1 matching 11 bases. The junction had 1 base not matched to a gene; V was cut back by 8 bases and J by 5 bases. CDR1 SNHLY and CDR2 FYNNEI come from the germline V gene. This CDR3 is 13 amino acids long. The CDR3 loop is CASGDRGTGELFF. The DNA for the CDR3 is TGTGCCAGCGGGGACAGGGGGACCGGGGAGCTGTTTTTT. The full variable domain, with the rest looked up from reference TRBV2 and TRBJ2-2, is EPEVTQTPSHQVTQMGQEVILRCVPISNHLYFYWYRQILGQKVEFLVSFYNNEISEKSEIFDDQFSVERPDGSNFTLKIRSTKLEDSAMYFCASGDRGTGELFFGEGSRLTVL.

This clone appeared once. This chain uses TRBV12-5 with TRBJ2-4; 7 bases align to TRBD1. The CDR3 is made up of 15 amino acids. V trimming: 1 base; J trimming: 1 base; junction bases outside the gene matches: 1. The germline V gene encodes CDR1 LGHNT and CDR2 FRNRAP. Written as DNA, the CDR3 is TGTGCTAGTGGTTTGGCGACAGGGGCCAAAAACATTCAGTACTTC. Residues: CASGLATGAKNIQYF.

This clone has only a few counts. This sequence joins TRBV2 and TRBJ2-2; 8 bases match TRBD2. J gave up 6 bases and V 6 bases, and 12 bases lay outside the gene matches. Germline CDR1 is SNHLY and CDR2 is FYNNEI. CDR3 size: 16 residues. CDR3: CASRNFERGTAGELFF. The CDR3 nucleotides are TGTGCCAGCAGGAATTTCGAGCGGGGGACTGCCGGGGAGCTGTTTTTT.

DNA for the CDR3: TGCAGCGTTCAGGGGGCGCTTGATACGCAGTATTTT. It specifies CSVQGALDTQYF. The V and J genes are TRBV29-1 and TRBJ2-3, with 8 bases fitting TRBD1. This CDR3 region has 12 residues. Germline assignment: CDR1 SQVTM and CDR2 ANQGSEA. V dropped 5 bases and J dropped 6; count of bases not matched to a gene: 4.

This chain connects TRBV6-5 to TRBJ1-1; perhaps TRBD1 as D (6 bases). Trimming stripped 0 bases from V and 4 bases from J, with 12 bases between. The CDR3 covers 15 residues. Germline lookup yields CDR1 MNHEY and CDR2 SVGAGI. The CDR3 is CASSYSGQGTTEAFF. The CDR3, as DNA: TGTGCCAGCAGTTACTCGGGGCAGGGGACCACTGAAGCTTTCTTT.

This clone was recorded a few times. J is TRBJ1-2 and V is TRBV18, with unresolved D. The V gene's germline CDR1 is KGHSH and CDR2 LQKENI. V was shortened by 2 bases and J by 4 bases, with 8 bases between the two germline ends. The CDR3 consists of 13 residues. As DNA, the CDR3 is TGTGCCAGCTCACCAGGTAACGGCTATGGCTACACCTTC. Translated, it gives CASSPGNGYGYTF.

V and J are TRBV6-4 and TRBJ1-5; weak D call: TRBD1 (6 bases). The CDR3 length is 13 residues. The V and J ends lost 9 bases and 1 base respectively, with 10 bases between them. Germline lookup yields CDR1 MRHNA and CDR2 SNTAGT. The CDR3 is CASTRGSNQPQHF. For the CDR3, the DNA is TGTGCCAGTACAAGGGGGAGCAATCAGCCCCAGCATTTT.

The V call is TRBV29-1, the J call TRBJ2-3, with 8 bases aligning to TRBD1. Germline assignment: CDR1 SQVTM and CDR2 ANQGSEA. The CDR3 covers 14 residues. V was clipped by 2 bases and J by 4 bases; unmatched bases: 5. The CDR3 loop is CSVEQGALADTQYF. The CDR3 region has the DNA TGCAGCGTTGAACAGGGGGCTTTAGCAGATACGCAGTATTTT.

This chain uses TRBV9 with TRBJ1-4; tentative D call: TRBD1 (6 bases). The germline V gene encodes CDR1 SGDLS and CDR2 YYNGEE. The CDR3 spans 16 residues. V was clipped by 0 bases and J by 2 bases, with 11 bases between them. The CDR3 nucleotides read TGTGCCAGCAGCGTAGATACAGGGAATACTAATGAAAAACTGTTTTTT. Residues: CASSVDTGNTNEKLFF. The whole variable domain, remainder taken from reference TRBV9 and TRBJ1-4, is DSGVTQTPKHLITATGQRVTLRCSPRSGDLSVYWYQQSLDQGLQFLIQYYNGEERAKGNILERFSAQQFPDLHSELNLSSLELGDSALYFCASSVDTGNTNEKLFFGSGTQLSVL.

The chain recombines TRBV4-3 with TRBJ1-3; D perhaps matches TRBD1 (6 bases). The CDR3 is made up of 14 amino acids. The V end was cut by 1 base, the J end by 5 bases, with 9 bases between. CDR1 and CDR2 (germline): LGHNA, YSLEER. As DNA, the CDR3 is TGCGCCAGCAGCCAAGGTGGACAGCGAAACACCATATATTTT. Protein: CASSQGGQRNTIYF.

J is TRBJ1-2 and V is TRBV5-1; 9 bases line up with TRBD1. The germline V gene encodes CDR1 SGHRS and CDR2 YFSETQ. This CDR3 has 14 residues. V was clipped by 0 bases and J by 6 bases; unmatched bases: 3. CDR3 loop: CASSLGTGVHGYTF. For the CDR3, the DNA is TGCGCCAGCAGCTTGGGGACAGGGGTGCATGGCTACACCTTC.

The rearrangement joins TRBV27 to TRBJ2-1, with D tentatively TRBD2 (5 bases). The CDR3 is 15 residues long. Germline V gene data show CDR1 as MNHEY and CDR2 as SMNVEV (reference sequence). V dropped 3 bases and J dropped 6 bases, with 15 bases sitting between them. The DNA of the CDR3 is TGTGCCAGCAGTTTTAAACGGGATGTCGTCAATGAGCAGTTCTTC. Protein sequence: CASSFKRDVVNEQFF.

The V call is TRBV12-3 or TRBV12-4, the J call TRBJ2-5; D gene uncertain. V dropped 6 bases and J dropped 5 bases, with 13 bases sitting between them. The CDR3 has 13 amino acids. The CDR3 protein is CASSTQHVETQYF. The DNA of the CDR3 is TGTGCCAGCAGCACACAACACGTGGAGACCCAGTACTTC.

V gene TRBV28 combines with J gene TRBJ2-3; a possible D gene is TRBD2 (6 bases). The CDR3 extends over 14 amino acids. Looked up from germline, CDR1 is MDHEN and CDR2 is SYDVKM. Trimming stripped 2 bases from V and 8 bases from J, with 14 bases between. The CDR3, as DNA: TGTGCCAGCAGTTTAGGAGTGTGGAGGGCTACGCAGTATTTT. This gives the protein CASSLGVWRATQYF. The full variable domain, in which reference TRBV28 and TRBJ2-3 provide the parts outside the CDR3, is DVKVTQSSRYLVKRTGEKVFLECVQDMDHENMFWYRQDPGLGLRLIYFSYDVKMKEKGDIPEGYSVSREKKERFSLILESASTNQTSMYLCASSLGVWRATQYFGPGTRLTVL.

The chain carries TRBV28 and TRBJ2-1; TRBD2 matches 10 bases. CDR1 is MDHEN, CDR2 SYDVKM, per germline. V trimming: 5 bases; J trimming: 4 bases; junction bases outside the gene matches: 11. This CDR3 has 17 residues. This CDR3 is CASSHRSGRAFYNEQFF. DNA for the CDR3: TGTGCCAGCAGTCATAGGAGCGGGAGGGCTTTTTACAATGAGCAGTTCTTC.